This T cell receptor (beta chain) was recovered during a study of spatial heterogeneity in lung cancer. The CDR3 is made up of 14 amino acids. V lost 7 bases to trimming and J lost 2 bases, with 12 bases between them. The V gene's germline CDR1 is SNHLY and CDR2 FYNNEI. Stated time point: sample taken at primary tumor resection. Each CDR3 protein is one row after TCRdb ran MiXCR on the 5' RACE reads. The sample contains 40,000 or so distinct CDR3 sequences, roughly 5.4% of which appear only once. J is TRBJ1-5 and V is TRBV2, with D possibly being TRBD1 (5 bases). The source of this sequence is a female donor with early-stage non-small cell lung cancer. The sequencing here drew on PBMCs, taken at surgery. Here the CDR3 DNA reads TGTGCCAGCACCACCGACAGCGGCAATCAGCCCCAGCATTTT. Encoded protein: CASTTDSGNQPQHF.